A single sample gave rise to the 21 T cell receptor beta chains below, sequenced in a study of radiotherapy plus CTLA-4 blockade in lung cancer. Sequenced by immunoSEQ multiplex PCR; TCRdb stores in-frame clones only, minus some. The table lists 120,000 or so clones, about 83% of them singletons, with approximately 5% in the top ten. Source: peripheral blood, taken from a patient treated with radiotherapy plus ipilimumab. The receptors were gathered from a human donor with non-small cell lung cancer who had a partial response to radiotherapy plus ipilimumab.

The chain carries TRBV10-3 and TRBJ1-6; D unresolved. V shed 4 bases and J shed 10 bases, with 14 bases lying between them. Germline assignment: CDR1 ENHRY and CDR2 SYGVKD. This CDR3 is built from 14 residues. CDR3 sequence reads: CAISAEGGDSPLHF. The CDR3 region has the DNA TGTGCCATCAGTGCAGAGGGCGGCGACTCACCCCTCCACTTT.

V usage is TRBV11-2 and J usage is TRBJ2-7; D may be TRBD1 (5 bases). This CDR3 is built from 15 residues. Trimming pared 5 bases from V and 0 bases from J, leaving 14 bases between. CDR1 and CDR2 from the germline V gene are SGHAT and FQNNGV. CDR3 in amino acids: CASSRRTLSSYEQYF. The CDR3 DNA sequence: TGTGCCAGCAGCCGCCGGACACTCAGCTCCTACGAGCAGTACTTC.

The rearrangement links TRBV6-4 to TRBJ2-1; 11 bases align to TRBD2. The CDR3 sequence is 14 residues long. Germline V gives CDR1 MRHNA, CDR2 SNTAGT. J gave up 8 bases and V 5 bases, and 5 bases lay outside the gene matches. CDR3 coding DNA: TGTGCCAGCAGTCCCGGGACTAGCGGATATGAGCAGTTCTTC. Its translation: CASSPGTSGYEQFF.

The chain employs TRBV7-2 and TRBJ2-1; 9 positions match TRBD1. The CDR3 covers 14 residues. Germline values: CDR1 SGHTA, CDR2 FQGNSA. The V segment lost 6 bases and the J segment 8 bases; nucleotides outside the gene matches: 8. CDR3 protein: CASSQEQGADEQFF. CDR3 sequence (DNA): TGTGCCAGCAGTCAGGAACAGGGGGCGGATGAGCAGTTCTTC.

This sequence joins TRBV28 and TRBJ1-2; 10 bases align to TRBD1. Losses at the gene ends were 6 bases for V and 4 bases for J; bases not matched to a gene: 5. Germline V lookup: CDR1 MDHEN, CDR2 SYDVKM. The CDR3 length is 14 residues. The CDR3 here is CASSQGTGAYGYTF. CDR3 in DNA: TGTGCCAGCAGCCAAGGGACAGGGGCCTATGGCTACACCTTC.

The chain joins TRBV30 to TRBJ2-1; 7 bases match TRBD2. The germline CDR1 and CDR2 sequences are GTSNPN and SVGIG (reference sequence). Losses at the gene ends were 2 bases for V and 1 base for J; bases not matched to a gene: 5. The CDR3 sequence is 15 residues long. The CDR3 sequence: CAWSSRERSYNEQFF. The CDR3 bases are TGTGCCTGGAGTTCGCGGGAGCGGTCCTACAATGAGCAGTTCTTC.

The V gene is TRBV4-1, the J gene TRBJ1-1; tentatively, D is TRBD1 (6 bases). V lost 6 bases and J lost 0, with 14 bases in between. From germline, CDR1 is MGHRA and CDR2 YSYEKL. CDR3 length: 15 amino acids. CDR3 in amino acids: CASREAGAMNTEAFF. The CDR3 DNA is TGCGCCAGCAGGGAGGCGGGGGCCATGAACACTGAAGCTTTCTTT.

This clone occurred a few times. Other DNA sequences from this sample encode an identical CDR3 as well. The gene calls are TRBV6-4 and TRBJ2-1, with 14 bases matching TRBD2. With V trimmed by 3 bases and J by 5 bases, 0 bases remained unmatched. CDR3 size: 15 residues. Germline assignment: CDR1 MRHNA and CDR2 SNTAGT. CDR3 nucleotide sequence: TGTGCCAGCAGTGAGGGACTAGCGGGAGACAATGAGCAGTTCTTC. Translation gives CASSEGLAGDNEQFF.

The rearrangement joins TRBV6-5 to TRBJ1-2, with 8 bases fitting TRBD1. The CDR3 has 14 residues. In germline, CDR1 is MNHEY, CDR2 SVGAGI. Trimming at V came to 4 bases and at J to 4 bases, leaving 5 bases not matched to a gene. DNA of the CDR3: TGTGCCAGCAGTTCGTCGGACAGGGCCTATGGCTACACCTTC. It is translated as CASSSSDRAYGYTF.

The chain recombines TRBV19 with TRBJ2-3; 12 nucleotides match TRBD2. Germline-derived CDR1 and CDR2 are LNHDA and SQIVND (reference sequence). This CDR3 region has 17 residues. Trimming at V came to 4 bases and at J to 2 bases, leaving 7 bases not matched to a gene. The CDR3 DNA reads as TGTGCCAGTAGTAGAGGAACTAGCGGGAGGAACACAGATACGCAGTATTTT. Its translation: CASSRGTSGRNTDTQYF.

This chain uses TRBV5-1 with TRBJ1-2; TRBD1 aligns across 7 bases. CDR1 SGHRS and CDR2 YFSETQ come from the germline V gene. J was trimmed by 0 bases and V by 4 bases; bases with no gene match: 3. This CDR3 has 14 residues. The CDR3 region has the DNA TGCGCCAGCAGCGGGCAGGGGGCTAACTATGGCTACACCTTC. Protein: CASSGQGANYGYTF.

This rearrangement joins TRBV27 to TRBJ1-5; D is possibly TRBD1 (5 bases). The germline V and J ends were trimmed by 5 bases and 5 bases, with 19 bases remaining between them. Germline lookup yields CDR1 MNHEY and CDR2 SMNVEV (reference sequence). The CDR3 spans 16 residues. The CDR3 sequence: CASSPYRTRNDQPQHF. In nucleotides, the CDR3 is TGTGCCAGCAGTCCCTATAGGACACGGAACGATCAGCCCCAGCATTTT.

This clone was seen more than once but under ten times. V and J are TRBV7-3 and TRBJ2-3; 8 bases agree with TRBD2. Trimming removed 5 bases from V and 4 bases from J; junction bases left unmatched: 5. The germline V gene encodes CDR1 SGHTA and CDR2 FQGTGA. The CDR3 has 14 residues. CDR3 in amino acids: CASSRAGEPDTQYF. CDR3 DNA sequence: TGTGCCAGCAGCAGAGCGGGAGAGCCAGATACGCAGTATTTT.

The chain joins TRBV4-3 to TRBJ2-2; the match to TRBD2 covers 9 bases. V dropped 0 bases and J dropped 6; count of bases not matched to a gene: 8. The CDR3 consists of 17 residues. In germline, CDR1 is LGHNA, CDR2 YSLEER. The CDR3 loop reads CASSQDRGSGRSGELFF. The CDR3 DNA follows: TGCGCCAGCAGCCAAGATCGGGGTAGCGGGAGATCCGGGGAGCTGTTTTTT.

This chain connects TRBV9 to TRBJ2-1, with 8 positions matching TRBD2. This CDR3 spans 16 amino acids. The germline CDR1 and CDR2 sequences are SGDLS and YYNGEE. Trimming took 0 bases from V and 7 from J; bases not matched to a gene: 9. CDR3 DNA: TGTGCCAGCAGCGTAGAACCGGGAGGGCCGAGAAATGAGCAGTTCTTC. Protein product: CASSVEPGGPRNEQFF.

This sequence joins TRBV5-1 and TRBJ2-7, with D perhaps matching TRBD1 (7 bases). The CDR3 extends over 15 amino acids. Germline loops: CDR1 SGHRS, CDR2 YFSETQ. Trimming took 0 bases from V and 6 from J, leaving 16 bases between them. CDR3 protein: CASSLVRGAKGEQYF. Here the CDR3 DNA reads TGCGCCAGCAGCTTGGTCAGGGGGGCAAAGGGCGAGCAGTACTTC. Looking up the rest from reference TRBV5-1 and TRBJ2-7 gives the full variable domain: KAGVTQTPRYLIKTRGQQVTLSCSPISGHRSVSWYQQTPGQGLQFLFEYFSETQRNKGNFPGRFSGRQFSNSRSEMNVSTLELGDSALYLCASSLVRGAKGEQYFGPGTRLTVT.

V usage is TRBV6-6 and J usage is TRBJ2-2, with TRBD2 matching over 10 bases. V lost 8 bases to trimming and J lost 1 base; unmatched junction nucleotides: 1. Germline lookup yields CDR1 MNHNY and CDR2 SVGAGI (reference sequence). This CDR3 has 14 amino acids. The CDR3 DNA reads TGTGCCAGCCGGACTAGCGGGAACACCGGGGAGCTGTTTTTT. It translates to CASRTSGNTGELFF.

The V call is TRBV11-3, the J call TRBJ1-1; the match to TRBD1 covers 8 bases. CDR3 length: 13 amino acids. The J segment lost 8 bases and the V segment lost 1 base, leaving 3 bases of the junction unmatched. CDR1 and CDR2 (germline): SGHNT, YENEEA. The CDR3 sequence: CASSLGGQAEAFF. In DNA form, the CDR3 reads TGTGCCAGCAGCTTAGGGGGACAGGCGGAAGCTTTCTTT.

The chain has TRBV19 and TRBJ1-4, with a possible D match to TRBD1 (5 bases). The CDR3 extends over 14 amino acids. Germline V lookup: CDR1 LNHDA, CDR2 SQIVND (reference sequence). V lost 6 bases, J lost 7 bases, and 15 bases lay in between. CDR3: CASSDPGRSEKLFF. CDR3 bases: TGTGCCAGTAGCGACCCAGGGCGGAGTGAAAAACTGTTTTTT.

The V call is TRBV18, the J call TRBJ2-1; D is possibly TRBD2 (5 bases). Germline V gives CDR1 KGHSH, CDR2 LQKENI. With 2 bases removed from V and 9 bases from J, the gap between germline ends came to 14 bases. The CDR3 extends over 14 amino acids. CDR3 sequence reads: CASSPVGASGEQFF. As DNA, the CDR3 is TGTGCCAGCTCACCAGTGGGAGCGTCGGGTGAGCAGTTCTTC.

The chain is built from TRBV4-3 and TRBJ2-4; possible D gene TRBD2, 6 bases. Germline CDR1 and CDR2: LGHNA and YSLEER. The CDR3 sequence is 16 residues long. Between the trimmed V and J ends, which lost 3 bases and 2 bases, there was a span of 14 bases. CDR3 DNA sequence: TGCGCCAGCAGCCAGCAAGCGGGCAACACCAAAAACATTCAGTACTTC. Protein sequence: CASSQQAGNTKNIQYF.